This TCR beta chain appears in the sequencing data of a study of human T cells and chemical hapten exposure. MiXCR, applied by TCRdb to the RACE reads, yields one record per CDR3 protein. The repertoire holds under 60,000 distinct CDR3 sequences, with more than 9.5% as singletons. The time point denotes: patch test 1, 2 weeks after DPC sensitization. Treatment reported: therapeutic diphenylcyclopropenone sensitization with weekly scalp DPC. Researchers extracted total RNA from unfractionated whole blood. Investigators collected blood before applying each patch test. The study enrolled 18 to 70-year-old alopecia patients suitable for DPC. This CDR3 contains 13 residues. Germline values: CDR1 SGHTA, CDR2 FQGTGA. V lost 6 bases and J lost 4; bases outside the gene matches: 2.

The gene calls are TRBV7-3 and TRBJ2-2; 7 nucleotides agree with TRBD2. The receptor was derived from a woman between 35 and 50 years old with alopecia areata. Some clones in this sample may be carry-over from other donors' samples. The sequences come from whole blood, collected in connection with sensitization to the hapten diphenylcyclopropenone (DPC). The CDR3 DNA reads as TGTGCCAGCAGAAGCGGGACCACCGGGGAGCTGTTTTTT. Its translation: CASRSGTTGELFF. Full variable domain (outside the CDR3, taken from reference TRBV7-3 and TRBJ2-2): GAGVSQTPSNKVTEKGKYVELRCDPISGHTALYWYRQSLGQGPEFLIYFQGTGAADDSGLPNDRFFAVRPEGSVSTLKIQRTERGDSAVYLCASRSGTTGELFFGEGSRLTVL.